What follows is one TCR beta chain and its context. The data derive from a study of blood T cell repertoires in COVID-19. Study as a whole: Acute-phase and convalescent COVID-19 samples originated in the United States, Italy and Spain. Sample material is recorded as cDNA or gDNA derived from T cells, B-cell-depleted T cells, or PBMCs.

Trimming took 5 bases from V and 1 from J, leaving 6 bases between them. This CDR3 comprises 12 residues. CDR1 is GTSNPN and CDR2 is SVGIG in the germline V gene (reference sequence). Per the original methods: For nucleated cells, counts were estimated from reference gene primer amplification. The repertoire was sequenced with immunoSEQ multiplex PCR; TCRdb's copy has only in-frame clones and lacks some. The V and J calls and the clone size are those of that table, but D and trimming were determined from the DNA. The table lists 150,000 or so clones, around 85% of them singletons. The chain employs TRBV30 and TRBJ1-3, with D possibly matching TRBD1 (5 bases). This receptor was taken from a woman aged 60-75 years with acute or convalescent COVID-19. Sequenced input: peripheral blood. The CDR3 bases are TGTGCCTGGCAGGGTTCTGGAAACACCATATATTTT. It yields the protein CAWQGSGNTIYF. The full variable domain, completed using reference TRBV30 and TRBJ1-3, is SQTIHQWPATLVQPVGSPLSLECTVEGTSNPNLYWYRQAAGRGLQLLFYSVGIGQISSEVPQNLSASRPQDRQFILSSKKLLLSDSGFYLCAWQGSGNTIYFGEGSWLTVV.